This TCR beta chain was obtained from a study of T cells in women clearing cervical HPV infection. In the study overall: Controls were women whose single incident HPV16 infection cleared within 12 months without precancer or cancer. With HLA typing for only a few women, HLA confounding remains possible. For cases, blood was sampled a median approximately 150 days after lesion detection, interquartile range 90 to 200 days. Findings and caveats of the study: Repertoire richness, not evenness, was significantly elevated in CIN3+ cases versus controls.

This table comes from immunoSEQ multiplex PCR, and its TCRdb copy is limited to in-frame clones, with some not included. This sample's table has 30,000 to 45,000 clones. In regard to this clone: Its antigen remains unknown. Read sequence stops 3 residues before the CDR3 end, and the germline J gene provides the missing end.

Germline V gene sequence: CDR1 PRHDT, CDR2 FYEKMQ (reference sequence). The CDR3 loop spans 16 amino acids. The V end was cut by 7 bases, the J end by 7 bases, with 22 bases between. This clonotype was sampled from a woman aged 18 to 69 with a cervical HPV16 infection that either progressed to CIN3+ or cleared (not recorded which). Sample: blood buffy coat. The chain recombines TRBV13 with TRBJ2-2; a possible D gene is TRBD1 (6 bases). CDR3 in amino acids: CASTLGAGRRNGELFF. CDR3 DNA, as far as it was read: TGTGCCAGCACTTTGGGGGCAGGGCGAAGGAACGGGGAG.